This TCR beta chain was recovered during a study of T cell changes during pregnancy in multiple sclerosis. This clone appeared a few times. Per germline, CDR1 MRHNA and CDR2 SNTAGT. The CDR3 length is 13 residues. J lost 9 bases, V lost 6 bases, and 1 base had no gene match. Here immunoSEQ multiplex PCR was the method, and the copy in TCRdb shows in-frame clones only, minus some. The sample holds fewer than 85,000 clones; 85% to 95% are singletons and the top ten take 2.8%. The TCR originated in a female donor in good health, enrolled as a control in a pregnancy study. The chain recombines TRBV6-4 with TRBJ2-1; 14 positions match TRBD2. Sequenced here: peripheral blood, sampled in the third trimester of pregnancy. This CDR3 is CASSGLAGGEQFF. The CDR3 DNA follows: TGTGCCAGCAGCGGACTAGCGGGAGGTGAGCAGTTCTTC.